This T cell receptor beta chain was recovered during a study of T cells in Graves' hyperthyroidism and ophthalmopathy. Patients aged 18 to 65 with hyperthyroidism were newly diagnosed, with duration under 2 months. The source material, RNA transcripts, was used to amplify TCR beta CDR3 regions. RT-PCR in the first round (using the HTBI primer set) targeted the TCR CDR3. TCRdb ran MiXCR on the multiplex PCR reads and lists one entry per CDR3 protein. The sample includes hundreds of thousands of distinct CDR3 sequences, approximately 15% of them seen just once. This clonotype has at least ten counts. The origin of this receptor is a woman in her thirties with Graves' hyperthyroidism that later progressed to Graves' ophthalmopathy. The sequenced sample consisted of blood.

This CDR3 reads CASVAISGRGISYEQYF. CDR3 coding DNA: TGTGCCAGCGTGGCTATTAGCGGTCGGGGCATTTCCTACGAGCAGTACTTC. The chain carries TRBV28 and TRBJ2-7, with D possibly TRBD2 on 6 matching bases. The germline gives CDR1 MDHEN, CDR2 SYDVKM. CDR3 length equals 17 residues. Trimming took off 8 bases at V and 1 base at J, with 24 bases between the two ends.